Below are 30 T cell receptor beta chains sequenced from a single sample in a study of T cells in Graves' hyperthyroidism and ophthalmopathy. Amplification yielded TCR beta CDR3 regions, with RNA transcripts as the source. RT-PCR in the first round (using the HTBI primer set) targeted the TCR CDR3. TCRdb re-derived calls from the multiplex PCR reads in MiXCR, one entry per CDR3 protein. The sample has 600,000 to 750,000 distinct CDR3 sequences; roughly 17% are singletons. The sequenced material came from blood. The source of these receptors is a man aged 45-65 years with Graves' hyperthyroidism.

This clonotype was seen ten or more times. CDR3 bases: TGTGCCAGCAGTTTTCATGGACGCGGCTATGGCTACACCTTC. Its translation: CASSFHGRGYGYTF. The chain links TRBV28 to TRBJ1-2; D call uncertain. Per the germline V gene, CDR1 is MDHEN and CDR2 is SYDVKM. Between the trimmed V and J ends, which lost 3 bases and 4 bases, there was a span of 12 bases. The CDR3 is 14 amino acids.

This clonotype was recorded many times. The chain couples TRBV12-3 or TRBV12-4 to TRBJ2-5, with TRBD1 matching over 7 bases. The CDR3 covers 12 residues. After removal of 7 bases from V and 5 bases from J, the junction contained 4 bases not matched to a gene. The CDR3 here is CASNRGVETQYF. The CDR3 nucleotides read TGTGCCAGCAACAGGGGAGTGGAGACCCAGTACTTC.

CDR3 DNA: TGTGCCATCAAAGCCGGGACTAGGACTAGCACAGATACGCAGTATTTT. Its protein product is CAIKAGTRTSTDTQYF. The chain has TRBV10-3 and TRBJ2-3; TRBD2 agrees at 8 bases. CDR1 and CDR2 from the germline V gene are ENHRY and SYGVKD. The V segment lost 7 bases and the J segment 0 bases; nucleotides outside the gene matches: 9. The CDR3 contains 16 residues.

J is TRBJ2-1 and V is TRBV18; D is perhaps TRBD2 (6 bases). The length of the CDR3 is 16 residues. CDR1 is KGHSH, CDR2 LQKENI, per germline. V shed 5 bases and J shed 5 bases, with 19 bases lying between them. CDR3 in amino acids: CASSRRDSPFHNEQFF. In DNA, the CDR3 is TGTGCCAGCTCAAGGAGGGACTCCCCTTTCCACAATGAGCAGTTCTTC. Full variable domain (rest looked up from reference TRBV18 and TRBJ2-1): NAGVMQNPRHLVRRRGQEARLRCSPMKGHSHVYWYRQLPEEGLKFMVYLQKENIIDESGMPKERFSAEFPKEGPSILRIQQVVRGDSAAYFCASSRRDSPFHNEQFFGPGTRLTVL.

This clonotype was recorded a few times. The chain joins TRBV7-9 to TRBJ1-1; D is ambiguous. CDR1 and CDR2 (germline): SEHNR, FQNEAQ (reference sequence). V was trimmed by 1 base and J by 5 bases, leaving 11 bases between them. The CDR3 contains 14 residues. The CDR3 nucleotides read TGTGCCAGCAGCTTAGGGTCTCTCTTGACTGAAGCTTTCTTT. As protein: CASSLGSLLTEAFF.

The V gene is TRBV30, the J gene TRBJ2-7; D possibly uses TRBD1 or TRBD2 (5 bases each). Between the trimmed V and J ends, which lost 2 bases and 1 base, there was a span of 15 bases. Germline loops: CDR1 GTSNPN, CDR2 SVGIG (reference sequence). CDR3 length: 15 residues. In DNA form, the CDR3 reads TGTGCCTGGAGTAAAGGGACGGACTCTTCCTACGAGCAGTACTTC. It translates to CAWSKGTDSSYEQYF.

The chain has TRBV9 and TRBJ2-3; TRBD2 aligns across 8 bases. The germline gives CDR1 SGDLS, CDR2 YYNGEE. The J segment lost 5 bases and the V segment lost 0 bases, leaving 5 bases of the junction unmatched. There are 15 residues in the CDR3. Written as DNA, the CDR3 is TGTGCCAGCAGCGTAGCCGGGAGGGCCGGAGATACGCAGTATTTT. This encodes CASSVAGRAGDTQYF.

To note about this clonotype: The junction differs from germline at one of its ends, possibly a read error. CDR3 amino acids: CASSYLGLANKQFF. The DNA of the CDR3 is TGTGCCAGCAGTTACCTCGGGTTGGCCAATAAGCAGTTCTTC. The V gene is TRBV27, the J gene TRBJ2-1; no reliable D call. The CDR3 sequence is 14 residues long. The germline gives CDR1 MNHEY, CDR2 SMNVEV (reference sequence).

This clonotype was counted only a few times. The DNA of the CDR3 is TGCAGTGCTAGGAGGGTCCAGGGAGGTCACGAGCAGTACTTC. Translating it yields CSARRVQGGHEQYF. The chain recombines TRBV20-1 with TRBJ2-7, with D possibly being TRBD2 (6 bases). V was shortened by 3 bases and J by 5 bases, with 17 bases between the two germline ends. Looked up from germline, CDR1 is DFQATT and CDR2 is SNEGSKA (reference sequence). The CDR3 is 14 residues long.

There are many counts of this clonotype. The J gene is TRBJ2-1, the V gene TRBV7-3; 10 positions match TRBD2. This CDR3 is built from 17 residues. Germline V gene data show CDR1 as SGHTA and CDR2 as FQGTGA. J was trimmed by 5 bases and V by 1 base; bases with no gene match: 8. The CDR3 DNA is TGTGCCAGCAGCTTAATGGTTCTAGCGGGAGACGACAATGAGCAGTTCTTC. Translating gives CASSLMVLAGDDNEQFF.

This clonotype appeared many times. This chain connects TRBV27 to TRBJ2-7; maybe TRBD2 (7 bases). V shed 6 bases and J shed 5 bases, with 17 bases lying between them. The CDR3 extends over 14 amino acids. CDR1 MNHEY and CDR2 SMNVEV come from the germline V gene (reference sequence). The CDR3 nucleotides read TGTGCCAGCAGCCCCGTCGGGGGGCCCCACGAGCAGTACTTC. Residues: CASSPVGGPHEQYF.

This clonotype was picked up many times. DNA for the CDR3: TGTGCCAGCAGTTATGCGGGAGGATCCACCGGGGAGCTGTTTTTT. It yields the protein CASSYAGGSTGELFF. The chain joins TRBV27 to TRBJ2-2; 8 bases are shared with TRBD2. V lost 4 bases and J lost 4; bases outside the gene matches: 5. Germline loops: CDR1 MNHEY, CDR2 SMNVEV (reference sequence). The CDR3 is 15 amino acids.

Details on this clonotype: The junction differs from germline at one of its ends, possibly a read error. V usage is TRBV24-1 and J usage is TRBJ1-5; D gene unclear. Germline V gene sequence: CDR1 KGHDR, CDR2 SFDVKD. The CDR3 runs 13 residues. Written as DNA, the CDR3 is TGTGCCACCGGTGATCGTACTGGTCAGCCCCAGCATTTT. Translation gives CATGDRTGQPQHF.

This clonotype appeared once. The rearrangement uses TRBV10-3 and TRBJ2-7; TRBD2 matches at 8 bases. Germline lookup yields CDR1 ENHRY and CDR2 SYGVKD. This CDR3 spans 14 amino acids. Trimming at V came to 4 bases and at J to 0 bases, leaving 2 bases not matched to a gene. The CDR3 reads CAISGSGNSYEQYF. CDR3 nucleotides: TGTGCCATCAGTGGTAGCGGGAACTCCTACGAGCAGTACTTC.

This chain joins TRBV28 and TRBJ1-1; 7 bases are a match to TRBD1. Germline CDR1 and CDR2: MDHEN and SYDVKM. The junction had 5 bases not matched to a gene; V was cut back by 6 bases and J by 4 bases. The CDR3 covers 13 residues. CDR3 loop: CASRRGHSTEAFF. CDR3 in DNA: TGTGCCAGCAGAAGGGGGCATAGCACTGAAGCTTTCTTT.

This clonotype was seen ten or more times. The V and J genes are TRBV5-1 and TRBJ2-3; D is possibly TRBD1 or TRBD2 (5 bases each). CDR1 and CDR2 (germline): SGHRS, YFSETQ. V lost 0 bases, J lost 6 bases, and 14 bases lay in between. The CDR3 totals 15 residues. Written as DNA, the CDR3 is TGCGCCAGCAGCTTGGATGGGGGAGTGGGTGATACGCAGTATTTT. As protein: CASSLDGGVGDTQYF.

In its sample, this clonotype was seen a few times. This CDR3 is CASSWSAGNHNEQFF. The DNA for the CDR3 is TGCGCCAGCAGTTGGTCAGCGGGGAATCACAATGAGCAGTTCTTC. The genes are TRBV5-1 and TRBJ2-1; TRBD2 aligns across 7 bases. V trimming: 5 bases; J trimming: 5 bases; junction bases outside the gene matches: 10. From germline, CDR1 is SGHRS and CDR2 YFSETQ. This CDR3 comprises 15 residues.

In this sample, this clonotype turned up many times. The V call is TRBV7-2, the J call TRBJ1-6; TRBD1 matches 7 bases. After removal of 1 base from V and 4 bases from J, the junction contained 1 base not matched to a gene. CDR3 length equals 15 residues. Germline CDR1 is SGHTA and CDR2 is FQGNSA. This CDR3 reads CASSLGRGYNSPLHF. The CDR3 region has the DNA TGTGCCAGCAGCTTAGGCAGGGGGTATAATTCACCCCTCCACTTT.

This clonotype was detected many times. This rearrangement joins TRBV5-8 to TRBJ2-5, with 9 bases matching TRBD1. Germline trimming cut 4 bases from V and 2 bases from J; bases unmatched to any gene: 18. CDR1 SGHTS and CDR2 YDEGEE come from the germline V gene. This CDR3 is 19 amino acids long. The CDR3 is CASSLGGRFGTGNQETQYF. As DNA, the CDR3 is TGTGCCAGCAGCCTGGGGGGTCGATTTGGGACAGGGAATCAAGAGACCCAGTACTTC.

The chain carries TRBV3-1 and TRBJ2-1; 9 nucleotides align to TRBD2. Losses at the gene ends were 0 bases for V and 4 bases for J; bases not matched to a gene: 7. Germline V gene sequence: CDR1 LGHDT, CDR2 YNNKEL (reference sequence). The CDR3 is 17 amino acids. This chain's CDR3 is CASSQERLADKYNEQFF. The CDR3 nucleotides are TGTGCCAGCAGCCAAGAGCGACTAGCGGACAAGTACAATGAGCAGTTCTTC.

The chain uses TRBV12-3 or TRBV12-4 and TRBJ1-1, with D unresolved. The CDR3 length is 13 residues. V dropped 3 bases and J dropped 7 bases, with 12 bases sitting between them. The CDR3 here is CASSFLGGHEAFF. The CDR3 coding sequence is TGTGCCAGCAGTTTCCTTGGTGGTCATGAAGCTTTCTTT.

This clonotype occurred many times. The gene calls are TRBV7-2 and TRBJ2-5; D ambiguous. Germline CDR1 and CDR2: SGHTA and FQGNSA. This CDR3 has 12 residues. Trimming took 1 base from V and 4 from J, leaving 4 bases between them. In DNA, the CDR3 is TGTGCCAGCAGCTTAGAGGTAGAGACCCAGTACTTC. Its protein is CASSLEVETQYF.

This clonotype was counted many times. V is TRBV5-5 and J is TRBJ2-1; TRBD1 aligns across 7 bases. CDR1 is SGHKS and CDR2 is YYEKEE in the germline V gene (reference sequence). Germline trimming cut 0 bases from V and 4 bases from J; bases unmatched to any gene: 7. CDR3 length: 16 residues. CDR3 sequence: CASSLVGTVLYNEQFF. In DNA form, the CDR3 reads TGTGCCAGCAGCTTGGTTGGGACAGTCCTGTACAATGAGCAGTTCTTC.

The chain employs TRBV4-2 and TRBJ2-7; D is unclear. This CDR3 spans 14 amino acids. The V gene lost 0 bases and the J gene lost 7 bases, with 13 bases spanning the gap. CDR1 is LGHNA, CDR2 YNFKEQ, per germline. CDR3 sequence: CASSQERTVGEQYF. The DNA of the CDR3 is TGTGCCAGCAGCCAAGAGAGGACGGTCGGTGAGCAGTACTTC.

The sample holds many counts of this clonotype. V usage is TRBV20-1 and J usage is TRBJ2-1; 10 nucleotides match TRBD1. The J segment lost 5 bases and the V segment lost 2 bases, leaving 9 bases of the junction unmatched. From germline, CDR1 is DFQATT and CDR2 SNEGSKA (reference sequence). The CDR3 runs to 16 residues. For the CDR3, the DNA is TGCAGTGCTAGAAGGTTGGACAGGGGGATAAACAATGAGCAGTTCTTC. Amino acid sequence: CSARRLDRGINNEQFF.

This clonotype was seen a handful of times. This CDR3 is CASRHRGNTIYF. DNA of the CDR3: TGTGCCAGCAGACACAGAGGAAACACCATATATTTT. This chain uses TRBV12-3 or TRBV12-4 with TRBJ1-3, with D unclear. Between the trimmed V and J ends, which lost 6 bases and 4 bases, there was a span of 7 bases. CDR3 length equals 12 residues.

The chain carries TRBV27 and TRBJ2-4; 14 positions agree with TRBD2. Germline CDR1 and CDR2: MNHEY and SMNVEV (reference sequence). The CDR3 has 18 amino acids. The junction had 8 bases not matched to a gene; V was cut back by 1 base and J by 6 bases. The chain's CDR3 is CASSLLAGTSGSINIQYF. The CDR3 DNA is TGTGCCAGCAGTTTATTAGCCGGGACTAGCGGGAGTATAAACATTCAGTACTTC.

This clonotype was counted ten times or more. The genes are TRBV11-2 and TRBJ2-1, with a weak D call TRBD2 (6 bases). Per germline, CDR1 SGHAT and CDR2 FQNNGV. V was trimmed by 5 bases and J by 2 bases, leaving 13 bases between them. The CDR3 is 15 residues long. The CDR3 loop is CASSRVGLTYNEQFF. CDR3 sequence (DNA): TGTGCCAGCAGCCGAGTGGGACTCACCTACAATGAGCAGTTCTTC.

This clonotype was observed at least ten times. This sequence joins TRBV12-3 or TRBV12-4 and TRBJ2-5; tentative D call: TRBD2 (5 bases). CDR3 length: 15 amino acids. With 4 bases removed from V and 1 base from J, the gap between germline ends came to 13 bases. CDR3 region: CASSSRTGPQETQYF. CDR3 in DNA: TGTGCCAGCAGTTCCCGGACTGGCCCCCAAGAGACCCAGTACTTC.

This clonotype was detected only a few times. This chain uses TRBV27 with TRBJ1-2, with D perhaps matching TRBD1 (6 bases). The CDR3 is 15 residues long. Germline values: CDR1 MNHEY, CDR2 SMNVEV (reference sequence). Trimming pared 5 bases from V and 14 bases from J, leaving 27 bases between. Written as DNA, the CDR3 is TGTGCCAGCAGTGGGAGAATACAGGGACGTCTATGGCTTACCTTC. It specifies CASSGRIQGRLWLTF.